The clone carrying this TCR beta chain has a handful of counts. What it binds is unknown. Each single cDNA molecule received a unique molecular identifier. TCRdb re-called the 5' RACE reads with MiXCR, one entry per CDR3 protein. The repertoire holds roughly 30,000 distinct CDR3 sequences, with more than 4% as singletons. The data derive from a study of early T cells in non-severe SARS-CoV-2 infection. Across the whole study: Unsorted whole blood bulk RNA was sequenced, with unpaired chains. Whole-study results and caveats: Missing private and CD4 specificities, VDJdb matching favored anti-spike CD8 responses.

Trimming stripped 5 bases from V and 6 bases from J, with 12 bases between. There are 13 residues in the CDR3. CDR1 is SGHTA, CDR2 FQGNSA, per germline. The chain employs TRBV7-2 and TRBJ2-3; D uncertain. The clonotype was recovered from an adult who was a healthcare worker with PCR-confirmed SARS-CoV-2 infection or an uninfected control (not recorded which). The specimen sequenced was whole blood. The CDR3 DNA is TGTGCCAGCAGCCCGACCCACTGGGATACGCAGTATTTT. This translates into CASSPTHWDTQYF.